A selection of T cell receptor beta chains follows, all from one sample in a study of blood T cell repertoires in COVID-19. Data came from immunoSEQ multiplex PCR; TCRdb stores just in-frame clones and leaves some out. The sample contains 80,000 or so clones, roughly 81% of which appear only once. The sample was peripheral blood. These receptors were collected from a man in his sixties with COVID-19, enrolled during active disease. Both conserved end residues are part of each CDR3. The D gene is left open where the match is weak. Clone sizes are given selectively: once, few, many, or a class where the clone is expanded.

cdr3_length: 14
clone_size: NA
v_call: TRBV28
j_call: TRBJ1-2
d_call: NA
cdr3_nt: TGTGCCAGCCATGAGGGTCTTACTAACTATGGCTACACCTTC
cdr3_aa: CASHEGLTNYGYTF

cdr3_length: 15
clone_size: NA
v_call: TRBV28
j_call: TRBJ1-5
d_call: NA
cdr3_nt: TGTGCCAGCACCCTGGCGGGGCAGCGGCCTCAGCCCCAGCATTTT
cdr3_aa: CASTLAGQRPQPQHF

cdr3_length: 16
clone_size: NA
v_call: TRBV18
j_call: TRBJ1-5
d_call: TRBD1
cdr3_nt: TGTGCCAGCTCCGTTACCGGGACAGGGGGCACTCAGCCCCAGCATTTT
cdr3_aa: CASSVTGTGGTQPQHF

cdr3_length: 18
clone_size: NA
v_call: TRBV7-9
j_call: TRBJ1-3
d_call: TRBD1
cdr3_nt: TGTGCCAGCAGCCGGGACAGAAATTACAGACCCTCTGGAAACACCATATATTTT
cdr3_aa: CASSRDRNYRPSGNTIYF

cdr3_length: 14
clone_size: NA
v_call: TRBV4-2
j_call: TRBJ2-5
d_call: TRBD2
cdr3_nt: TGTGCCAGCAGCCAAGTACTAGCGGGAGAGACCCAGTACTTC
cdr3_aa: CASSQVLAGETQYF

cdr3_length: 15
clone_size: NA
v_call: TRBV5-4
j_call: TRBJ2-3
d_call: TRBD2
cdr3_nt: TGTGCCAGCAGCGCTGGACTAGCGGGGACAGATACGCAGTATTTT
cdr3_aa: CASSAGLAGTDTQYF

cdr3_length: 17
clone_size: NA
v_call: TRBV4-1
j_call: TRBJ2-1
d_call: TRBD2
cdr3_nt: TGCGCCAGCAGCCTGAACGCTCGACTAGCCACCTACAATGAGCAGTTCTTC
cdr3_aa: CASSLNARLATYNEQFF

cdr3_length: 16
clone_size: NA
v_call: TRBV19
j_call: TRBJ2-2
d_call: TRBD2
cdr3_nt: TGTGCCAGTCGGGTGGGAGGGAGTGGGAGCACCGGGGAGCTGTTTTTT
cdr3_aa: CASRVGGSGSTGELFF

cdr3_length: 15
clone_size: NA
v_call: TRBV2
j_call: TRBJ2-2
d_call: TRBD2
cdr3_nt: TGTGCCAGCAGTGGGGGACTAGCGGCCACCGGGGAGCTGTTTTTT
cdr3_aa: CASSGGLAATGELFF

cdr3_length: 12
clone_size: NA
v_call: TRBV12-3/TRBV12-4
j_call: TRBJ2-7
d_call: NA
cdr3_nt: TGTGCCAGCAGTTTCACTTCCTACGAGCAGTACTTC
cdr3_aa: CASSFTSYEQYF

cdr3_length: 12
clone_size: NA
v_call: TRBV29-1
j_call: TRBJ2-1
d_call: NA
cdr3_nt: TGCAGCGTTCATCGAGAGGGGGATGAGCAGTTCTTC
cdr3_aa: CSVHREGDEQFF

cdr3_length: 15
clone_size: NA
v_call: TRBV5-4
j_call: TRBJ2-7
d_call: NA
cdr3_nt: TGTGCCAGCAGCGATAACTCGAGGCCCCCCTACGAGCAGTACTTC
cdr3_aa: CASSDNSRPPYEQYF

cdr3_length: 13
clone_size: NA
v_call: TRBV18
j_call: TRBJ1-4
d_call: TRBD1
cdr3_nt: TGTGCCAGCTCACCAGACAGGGGTGAAAAACTGTTTTTT
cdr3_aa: CASSPDRGEKLFF

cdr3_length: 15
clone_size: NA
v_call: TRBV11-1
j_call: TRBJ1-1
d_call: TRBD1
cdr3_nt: TGTGCCAGCAGCAAAACCGGGACAGCGAACACTGAAGCTTTCTTT
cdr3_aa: CASSKTGTANTEAFF

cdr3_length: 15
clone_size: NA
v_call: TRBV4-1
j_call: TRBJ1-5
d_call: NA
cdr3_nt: TGCGCCAGCAGCCAAGATATTTTCCGGAGTCAGCCCCAGCATTTT
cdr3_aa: CASSQDIFRSQPQHF

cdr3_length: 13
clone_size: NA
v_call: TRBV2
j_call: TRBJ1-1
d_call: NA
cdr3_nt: TGTGCCAGCAGTGAGGGCACGAACACTGAAGCTTTCTTT
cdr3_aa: CASSEGTNTEAFF

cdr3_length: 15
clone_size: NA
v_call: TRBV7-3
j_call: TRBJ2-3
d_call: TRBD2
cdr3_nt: TGTGCCAGCAGCCCGGGACTAGCGGACACAGATACGCAGTATTTT
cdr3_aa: CASSPGLADTDTQYF

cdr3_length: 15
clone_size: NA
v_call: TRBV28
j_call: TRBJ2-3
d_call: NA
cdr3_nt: TGTGCCAGCAGCCCCCCCTTTGGGGGCGGGGATACGCAGTATTTT
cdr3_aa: CASSPPFGGGDTQYF

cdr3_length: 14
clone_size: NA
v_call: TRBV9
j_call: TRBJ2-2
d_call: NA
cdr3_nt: TGTGCCAGCAGCAGTACTCCTAACACCGGGGAGCTGTTTTTT
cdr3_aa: CASSSTPNTGELFF

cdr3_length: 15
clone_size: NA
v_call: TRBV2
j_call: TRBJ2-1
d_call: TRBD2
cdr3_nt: TGTGCCAGCAGTCAAGGTAGCGGGGGGTACAATGAGCAGTTCTTC
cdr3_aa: CASSQGSGGYNEQFF

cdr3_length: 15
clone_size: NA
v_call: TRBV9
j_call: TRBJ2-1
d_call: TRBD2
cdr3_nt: TGTGCCAGCAATCCTAGCGGGGGGGTCTACAATGAGCAGTTCTTC
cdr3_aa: CASNPSGGVYNEQFF

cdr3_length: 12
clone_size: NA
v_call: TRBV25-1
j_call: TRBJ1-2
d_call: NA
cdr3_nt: TGTGCCAGCAGTGGAGGACTTGGCGGCTACACCTTC
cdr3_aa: CASSGGLGGYTF

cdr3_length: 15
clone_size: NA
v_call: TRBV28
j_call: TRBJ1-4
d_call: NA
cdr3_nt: TGTGCCAGCAGTTTATTAGGGGCAACTAATGAAAAACTGTTTTTT
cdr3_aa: CASSLLGATNEKLFF

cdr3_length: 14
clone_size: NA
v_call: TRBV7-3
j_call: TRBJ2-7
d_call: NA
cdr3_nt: TGTGCCAGCAGCTCACAGGGAATGCTCGGCGAGCAGTACTTC
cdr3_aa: CASSSQGMLGEQYF

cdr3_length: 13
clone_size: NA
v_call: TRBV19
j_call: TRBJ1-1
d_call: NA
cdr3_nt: TGTGCCACTCAACAGGGACAGAACACTGAAGCTTTCTTT
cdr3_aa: CATQQGQNTEAFF

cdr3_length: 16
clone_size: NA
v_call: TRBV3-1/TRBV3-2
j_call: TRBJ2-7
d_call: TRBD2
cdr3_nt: TGTGCCAGCAGTCGGACACCGGGACTAGCCTCCTACGAGCAGTACTTC
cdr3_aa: CASSRTPGLASYEQYF

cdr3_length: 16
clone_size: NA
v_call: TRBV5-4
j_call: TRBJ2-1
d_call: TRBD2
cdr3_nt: TGTGCCAGCAGCTTTGGGACTAGCGGATCCTACAATGAGCAGTTCTTC
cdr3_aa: CASSFGTSGSYNEQFF

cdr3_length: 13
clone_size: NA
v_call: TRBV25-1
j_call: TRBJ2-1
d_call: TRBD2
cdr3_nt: TGTGCCAGCACCAGCGGGACCTACAATGAGCAGTTCTTC
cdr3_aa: CASTSGTYNEQFF

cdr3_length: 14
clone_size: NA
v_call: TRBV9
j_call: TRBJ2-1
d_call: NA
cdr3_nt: TGTGCCAGCAGCGTAGGCGGGGGCATAAATGAGCAGTTCTTC
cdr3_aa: CASSVGGGINEQFF

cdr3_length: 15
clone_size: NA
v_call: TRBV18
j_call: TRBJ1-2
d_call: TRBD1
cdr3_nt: TGTGCCAGCTCACCTGGACAGGGGGGATTCTATGGCTACACCTTC
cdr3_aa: CASSPGQGGFYGYTF

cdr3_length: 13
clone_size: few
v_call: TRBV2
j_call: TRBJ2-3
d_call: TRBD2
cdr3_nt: TGTGCCAGCAAGGCGGGAGTGGCAGATACGCAGTATTTT
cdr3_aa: CASKAGVADTQYF

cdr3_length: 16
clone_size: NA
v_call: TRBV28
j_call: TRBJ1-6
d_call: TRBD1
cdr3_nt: TGTGCCAGCAGGAACGCTCCGGGACAGGGCCATTCACCCCTCCACTTT
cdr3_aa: CASRNAPGQGHSPLHF

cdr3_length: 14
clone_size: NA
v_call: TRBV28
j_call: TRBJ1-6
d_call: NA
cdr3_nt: TGTGCCAGCAGTTTGGGGGCTTTGTATTCACCCCTCCACTTT
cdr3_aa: CASSLGALYSPLHF

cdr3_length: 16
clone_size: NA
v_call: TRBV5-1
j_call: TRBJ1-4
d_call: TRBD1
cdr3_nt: TGCGCCAGCAGCCAAATCCCCAGGGGGCAGGGCGAAAAACTGTTTTTT
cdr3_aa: CASSQIPRGQGEKLFF

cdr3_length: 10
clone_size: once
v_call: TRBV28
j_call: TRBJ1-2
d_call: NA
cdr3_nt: TGTGCCACCTCCTCAGGGGGCTACACCTTC
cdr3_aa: CATSSGGYTF

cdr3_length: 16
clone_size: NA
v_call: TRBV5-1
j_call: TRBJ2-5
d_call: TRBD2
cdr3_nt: TGCGCCAGCAGCTTGGGAGTAGCGGGGGGTCAAGAGACCCAGTACTTC
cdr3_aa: CASSLGVAGGQETQYF

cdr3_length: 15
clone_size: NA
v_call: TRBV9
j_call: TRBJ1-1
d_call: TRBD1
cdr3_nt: TGTGCCAGCAGCATAGAGGACAGGGGTCTTGCTGAAGCTTTCTTT
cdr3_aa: CASSIEDRGLAEAFF

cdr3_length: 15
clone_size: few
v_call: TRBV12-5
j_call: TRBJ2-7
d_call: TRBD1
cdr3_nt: TGTGCTAGTGGTTTGTCTCTCGACAGGGGCTACGAGCAGTACTTC
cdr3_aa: CASGLSLDRGYEQYF

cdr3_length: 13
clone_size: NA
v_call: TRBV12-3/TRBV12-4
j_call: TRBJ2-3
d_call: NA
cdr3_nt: TGTGCCAGCAGCCCACTCCTTCCCGATACGCAGTATTTT
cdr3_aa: CASSPLLPDTQYF

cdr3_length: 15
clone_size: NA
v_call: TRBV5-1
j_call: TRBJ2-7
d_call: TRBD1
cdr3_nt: TGCGCCAGCAGCGATACAGGGGGGTTATGGAACGAGCAGTACTTC
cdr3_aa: CASSDTGGLWNEQYF

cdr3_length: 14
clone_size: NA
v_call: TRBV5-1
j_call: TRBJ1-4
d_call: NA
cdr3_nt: TGCGCCAGCAGCTTTGAGGGATTTAATGAAAAACTGTTTTTT
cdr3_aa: CASSFEGFNEKLFF

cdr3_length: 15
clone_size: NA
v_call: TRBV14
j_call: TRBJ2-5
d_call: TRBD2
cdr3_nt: TGTGCCAGCAGCCAACAAGCGGGAGTTTGGGAGACCCAGTACTTC
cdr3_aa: CASSQQAGVWETQYF

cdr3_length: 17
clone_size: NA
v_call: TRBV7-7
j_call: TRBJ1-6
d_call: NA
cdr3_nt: TGTGCCAGCAGCTTAGTCTCCCGGACCCGCCAGGGATCACCCCTCCACTTT
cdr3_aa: CASSLVSRTRQGSPLHF

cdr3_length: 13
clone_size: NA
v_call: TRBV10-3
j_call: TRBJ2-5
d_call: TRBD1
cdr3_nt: TGTGCCATCAGTCGCGGACAGGGAGAGACCCAGTACTTC
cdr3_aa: CAISRGQGETQYF

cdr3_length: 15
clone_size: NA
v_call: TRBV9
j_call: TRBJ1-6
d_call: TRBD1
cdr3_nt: TGTGCCAGCAGCCAGGGACAGGGAGGGAATTCACCCCTCCACTTT
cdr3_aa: CASSQGQGGNSPLHF

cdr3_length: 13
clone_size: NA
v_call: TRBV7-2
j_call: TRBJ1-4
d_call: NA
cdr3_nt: TGTGCCAGCGATTCAGTGGAGGGTGAAAAACTGTTTTTT
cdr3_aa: CASDSVEGEKLFF

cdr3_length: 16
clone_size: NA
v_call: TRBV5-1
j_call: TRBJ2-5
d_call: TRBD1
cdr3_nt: TGCGCCAGCAGCTTGGACGGACAGGGGTACCAAGAGACCCAGTACTTC
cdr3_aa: CASSLDGQGYQETQYF

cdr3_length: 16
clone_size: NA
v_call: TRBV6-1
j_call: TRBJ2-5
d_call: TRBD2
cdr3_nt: TGTGCCAGCAGTAAAGGGACTAGCGGGCCTGAAGAGACCCAGTACTTC
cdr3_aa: CASSKGTSGPEETQYF

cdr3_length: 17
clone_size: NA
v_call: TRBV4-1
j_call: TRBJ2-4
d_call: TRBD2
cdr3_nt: TGCGCCAGCAGCCCTTTGACTAGCGGGAGGGCCAAAAACATTCAGTACTTC
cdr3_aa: CASSPLTSGRAKNIQYF

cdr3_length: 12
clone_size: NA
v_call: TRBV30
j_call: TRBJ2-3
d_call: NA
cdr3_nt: TGTGCCTGGAGTGGGAGAGGAGATACGCAGTATTTT
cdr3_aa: CAWSGRGDTQYF

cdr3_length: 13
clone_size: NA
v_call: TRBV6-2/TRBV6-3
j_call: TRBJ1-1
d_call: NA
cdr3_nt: TGTGCCAGCAGTTACTACAGGGAGACTGAAGCTTTCTTT
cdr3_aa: CASSYYRETEAFF

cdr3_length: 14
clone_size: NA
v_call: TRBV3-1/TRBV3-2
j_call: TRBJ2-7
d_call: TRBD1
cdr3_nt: TGTGCCAGCAGCCACCGGGACAGGGGCCACGAGCAGTACTTC
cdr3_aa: CASSHRDRGHEQYF

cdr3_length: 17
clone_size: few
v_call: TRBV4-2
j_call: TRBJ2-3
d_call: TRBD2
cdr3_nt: TGTGCCAGCAGCCAAGGGCTAGCGGGAGGGCGGGGGGATACGCAGTATTTT
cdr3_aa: CASSQGLAGGRGDTQYF

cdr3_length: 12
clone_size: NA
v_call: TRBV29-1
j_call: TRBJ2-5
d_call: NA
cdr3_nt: TGCGCCCTGTGGGGGCTTCGAGAGACCCAGTACTTC
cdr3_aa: CALWGLRETQYF

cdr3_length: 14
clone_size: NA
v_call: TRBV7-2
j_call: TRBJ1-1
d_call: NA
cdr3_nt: TGTGCCAGCAGCTTAGAACTAGGCCTCACTGAAGCTTTCTTT
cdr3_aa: CASSLELGLTEAFF

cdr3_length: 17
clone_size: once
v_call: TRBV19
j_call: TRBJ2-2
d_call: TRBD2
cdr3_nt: TGTGCCAGTACCCCGCCGTTGGCGGGGGCGAACACCGGGGAGCTGTTTTTT
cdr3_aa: CASTPPLAGANTGELFF

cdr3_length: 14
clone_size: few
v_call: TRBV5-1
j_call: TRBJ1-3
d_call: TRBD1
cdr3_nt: TGCGCCAGCAGCCAGGGACAGACTGGAAACACCATATATTTT
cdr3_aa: CASSQGQTGNTIYF

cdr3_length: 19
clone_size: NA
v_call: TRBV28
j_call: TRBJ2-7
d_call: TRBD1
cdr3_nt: TGTGCCAGCAGTTTTCGGTTAATGCTTTACGGACAGGGCTCCTACGAGCAGTACTTC
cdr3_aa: CASSFRLMLYGQGSYEQYF